This T cell receptor beta chain originates from a study of beta chain features in type 1 diabetes. In this sample, this clone turned up a few times. Of the isolated RNA, all was reverse transcribed, and so the sequenced material was expressed TCRB transcripts. TCRdb's copy holds only in-frame clones and misses some; the assay was immunoSEQ multiplex PCR. This table has around 330,000 clones, about 11% appearing once. The V gene's germline CDR1 is SGHNT and CDR2 YENEEA. This CDR3 spans 14 amino acids. V shed 5 bases and J 5 bases; nucleotides not matched to a gene: 6. The sequencing input was naive CD4+ T cells from blood. This chain connects TRBV11-3 to TRBJ2-1, with TRBD2 identical over 7 bases. The sequence was obtained from a woman in her twenties or thirties in good health. The CDR3 loop is CASSRGLTNNEQFF. CDR3 in DNA: TGTGCCAGCAGCAGGGGACTAACCAACAATGAGCAGTTCTTC.